The next 24 T cell receptor beta chains were all read from a single sample in a study of blood T cell repertoires in COVID-19. Here immunoSEQ multiplex PCR was the method, and the copy in TCRdb shows in-frame clones only, minus some. The sample consists of more than 200,000 clones, 80% to 90% of them appearing once. The specimen sequenced was peripheral blood. The receptors shown here come from a man aged 25 to 40 with COVID-19, enrolled during active disease.

The genes are TRBV14 and TRBJ2-7; 9 nucleotides match TRBD2. Germline lookup yields CDR1 SGHDN and CDR2 FVKESK. The CDR3 is made up of 16 amino acids. The V gene end was trimmed by 3 bases and the J gene end by 8 bases; junction bases not matched to a gene: 14. CDR3 sequence reads: CASSHTPGLAPLKQYF. Here the CDR3 DNA reads TGTGCCAGCAGCCATACACCGGGACTAGCCCCACTGAAGCAGTACTTC.

A word on this clone: Within the sample, other DNA sequences also encode this same CDR3. The chain carries TRBV18 and TRBJ2-1; weak D call: TRBD1 (5 bases). V was shortened by 3 bases and J by 0 bases, with 9 bases between the two germline ends. Looked up from germline, CDR1 is KGHSH and CDR2 is LQKENI. This CDR3 has 15 amino acids. The CDR3, as DNA: TGTGCCAGCTCACCGGGGCGAGGCTCCTACAATGAGCAGTTCTTC. Its protein product is CASSPGRGSYNEQFF.

V and J are TRBV11-2 and TRBJ2-1; 10 nucleotides agree with TRBD2. The V and J ends lost 3 bases and 3 bases, in that order; junction bases with no gene match: 5. The CDR3 covers 16 residues. CDR1 and CDR2 (germline): SGHAT, FQNNGV. The CDR3 sequence is CASSFRTSGDYNEQFF. DNA for the CDR3: TGTGCCAGCAGCTTTAGGACTAGCGGAGACTACAATGAGCAGTTCTTC. Variable domain in full (rest from reference TRBV11-2 and TRBJ2-1): EAGVAQSPRYKIIEKRQSVAFWCNPISGHATLYWYQQILGQGPKLLIQFQNNGVVDDSQLPKDRFSAERLKGVDSTLKIQPAKLEDSAVYLCASSFRTSGDYNEQFFGPGTRLTVL.

Details on this clone: At one boundary the junction diverges from the germline segment, which might be a read error. The V call is TRBV7-9, the J call TRBJ2-2; 10 nucleotides line up with TRBD1. This CDR3 has 14 amino acids. CDR1 and CDR2 (germline): SEHNR, FQNEAQ (reference sequence). The CDR3 sequence is CAGSRQGATGELFF. The CDR3 DNA is TGTGCCGGCAGCCGACAGGGGGCCACCGGGGAGCTGTTTTTT.

The chain couples TRBV2 to TRBJ1-5, with 8 bases aligning to TRBD1. CDR3 length: 13 amino acids. CDR1 is SNHLY and CDR2 is FYNNEI in the germline V gene. V gave up 6 bases and J gave up 6 bases; unmatched junction bases: 4. CDR3 sequence (DNA): TGTGCCAGCAGGACAGGGGACGGTCAGCCCCAGCATTTT. Encoded protein: CASRTGDGQPQHF.

The chain links TRBV28 to TRBJ2-1; weak D call: TRBD2 (7 bases). The CDR3 contains 16 residues. Between the trimmed V and J ends, which lost 1 base and 6 bases, there was a span of 16 bases. In germline, CDR1 is MDHEN, CDR2 SYDVKM. The CDR3 is CASSLSLGGGLNEQFF. CDR3 DNA: TGTGCCAGCAGTTTATCGCTAGGGGGAGGGCTCAATGAGCAGTTCTTC. Complete variable domain (other parts from reference TRBV28 and TRBJ2-1): DVKVTQSSRYLVKRTGEKVFLECVQDMDHENMFWYRQDPGLGLRLIYFSYDVKMKEKGDIPEGYSVSREKKERFSLILESASTNQTSMYLCASSLSLGGGLNEQFFGPGTRLTVL.

The chain has TRBV5-6 and TRBJ2-1, with 9 bases fitting TRBD1. V gave up 3 bases and J gave up 4 bases; unmatched junction bases: 8. Germline V gene sequence: CDR1 SGHDT, CDR2 YYEEEE. This CDR3 region has 16 residues. The CDR3 spells CASSSGQGPLYNEQFF. CDR3 DNA: TGTGCCAGCAGCTCCGGACAGGGGCCGCTATACAATGAGCAGTTCTTC.

The rearrangement links TRBV7-2 to TRBJ2-7, with 8 positions matching TRBD1. The CDR3 covers 13 residues. Germline CDR1 is SGHTA and CDR2 is FQGNSA. V trimming: 6 bases; J trimming: 4 bases; junction bases outside the gene matches: 5. DNA for the CDR3: TGTGCCAGCAGTCCGGACAGGGTGTACGAGCAGTACTTC. This translates into CASSPDRVYEQYF.

The chain uses TRBV5-6 and TRBJ2-7; D possibly corresponds to TRBD2 (5 bases). This CDR3 is 15 amino acids long. Germline assignment: CDR1 SGHDT and CDR2 YYEEEE. Trimming took 3 bases from V and 0 from J, leaving 13 bases between them. The CDR3 spells CASSWAGVLSYEQYF. DNA for the CDR3: TGTGCCAGCAGCTGGGCCGGGGTCCTCTCCTACGAGCAGTACTTC.

CDR3 in amino acids: CASSQAVEQVNEQFF. CDR3 nucleotide sequence: TGCGCCAGCAGCCAAGCGGTAGAACAGGTTAACGAGCAGTTCTTC. V usage is TRBV4-3 and J usage is TRBJ2-1; D is perhaps TRBD1 (5 bases). CDR1 LGHNA and CDR2 YSLEER come from the germline V gene. V was trimmed by 1 base and J by 10 bases, leaving 17 bases between them. This CDR3 comprises 15 residues.

The count of this clone is one. V gene TRBV6-5 combines with J gene TRBJ2-1; 7 bases agree with TRBD2. The V and J ends lost 8 bases and 6 bases, in that order; junction bases with no gene match: 10. CDR1 and CDR2 (germline): MNHEY, SVGAGI. The CDR3 runs 14 residues. This chain's CDR3 is CASFGTGGVNEQFF. CDR3 nucleotides: TGTGCCAGCTTTGGGACTGGGGGGGTCAATGAGCAGTTCTTC.

This clone was recorded only once. V is TRBV25-1 and J is TRBJ2-7; weak D call: TRBD1 (6 bases). Germline CDR1 and CDR2: MGHDK and SYGVNS. Between the trimmed V and J ends, which lost 1 base and 4 bases, there was a span of 11 bases. CDR3 length: 14 amino acids. In nucleotides, the CDR3 is TGTGCCAGCAGTGAATCGTACAGGGCATACGAGCAGTACTTC. This gives the protein CASSESYRAYEQYF.

V is TRBV7-9 and J is TRBJ2-2, with 14 positions matching TRBD2. V lost 2 bases and J lost 4; bases outside the gene matches: 9. The CDR3 extends over 19 amino acids. In germline, CDR1 is SEHNR, CDR2 FQNEAQ (reference sequence). The CDR3 is CASSLTGTSGSRGTGELFF. As DNA, the CDR3 is TGTGCCAGCAGCTTAACCGGGACTAGCGGGAGTAGGGGCACCGGGGAGCTGTTTTTT.

The J gene is TRBJ1-3, the V gene TRBV6-5; D uncertain. The CDR3 is 16 residues long. Per the germline V gene, CDR1 is MNHEY and CDR2 is SVGAGI. V dropped 2 bases and J dropped 2 bases, with 13 bases sitting between them. This CDR3 reads CASSYRGTWTGNTIYF. The CDR3 coding sequence is TGTGCCAGCAGTTACCGAGGCACTTGGACTGGAAACACCATATATTTT.

The chain carries TRBV12-3 or TRBV12-4 and TRBJ1-1, with D possibly being TRBD1 (5 bases). Trimming removed 6 bases from V and 1 base from J, with 9 bases in between. This CDR3 spans 13 amino acids. In DNA, the CDR3 is TGTGCCAGCAGCTTCGACAGGAACACTGAAGCTTTCTTT. This codes for CASSFDRNTEAFF.

The CDR3, as DNA: TGTGCCAGTAGTTTCACAGGGCTGAACACTGAAGCTTTCTTT. Its translation is CASSFTGLNTEAFF. This chain connects TRBV19 to TRBJ1-1; D is possibly TRBD1 (6 bases). The germline CDR1 and CDR2 sequences are LNHDA and SQIVND (reference sequence). Trimming removed 5 bases at V and 0 bases at J, with 10 bases between. CDR3 length equals 14 residues.

This chain joins TRBV11-3 and TRBJ2-2, with D possibly being TRBD1 (6 bases). Between the trimmed V and J ends, which lost 1 base and 10 bases, there was a span of 22 bases. Germline V gene sequence: CDR1 SGHNT, CDR2 YENEEA. This CDR3 has 17 residues. The CDR3 coding sequence is TGTGCCAGCAGCTTAGGAGGCTGGGGGCGAAGGTTAGAGGAGCTGTTTTTT. It yields the protein CASSLGGWGRRLEELFF.

The genes are TRBV5-1 and TRBJ1-6; 7 bases agree with TRBD1. CDR1 and CDR2 (germline): SGHRS, YFSETQ. Unmatched junction bases numbered 8, after V lost 4 bases and J lost 7 bases. The CDR3 length is 15 residues. The CDR3 here is CASSTDRVLNSPLHF. CDR3 bases: TGCGCCAGCAGCACCGACAGGGTACTAAATTCACCCCTCCACTTT.

V usage is TRBV28 and J usage is TRBJ2-6; the D gene is possibly TRBD1 (5 bases). The CDR3 runs 15 residues. V shed 4 bases and J shed 1 base, with 8 bases lying between them. The germline gives CDR1 MDHEN, CDR2 SYDVKM. The CDR3 nucleotides are TGTGCCAGCAGTTCTAGGACATCTGGGGCCAACGTCCTGACTTTC. It encodes CASSSRTSGANVLTF.

J is TRBJ1-5 and V is TRBV7-9, with D uncertain. V lost 4 bases to trimming and J lost 4 bases, with 11 bases between them. This CDR3 contains 14 residues. Germline loops: CDR1 SEHNR, CDR2 FQNEAQ (reference sequence). This chain's CDR3 is CASSSGIDNQPQHF. Here the CDR3 DNA reads TGTGCCAGCAGCTCGGGGATAGATAATCAGCCCCAGCATTTT.

This chain links TRBV5-1 with TRBJ2-7; 7 nucleotides match TRBD1. CDR1 is SGHRS and CDR2 is YFSETQ in the germline V gene. V lost 4 bases, J lost 2 bases, and 3 bases stayed unmatched. The CDR3 is 13 residues long. CDR3 nucleotides: TGCGCCAGCAGCCCGACAGGGACCTACGAGCAGTACTTC. This translates into CASSPTGTYEQYF.

V and J are TRBV5-4 and TRBJ2-7; 11 bases align to TRBD1. Germline assignment: CDR1 SGHNT and CDR2 YYREEE (reference sequence). The CDR3 has 16 residues. Unmatched junction bases numbered 10, after V lost 5 bases and J lost 3 bases. The CDR3 nucleotides read TGTGCCAGCAGTTCATCGACCGGGACAGGGGGCTACGAGCAGTACTTC. It translates to CASSSSTGTGGYEQYF.

The chain is built from TRBV24-1 and TRBJ2-1; 8 bases map to TRBD1. The germline CDR1 and CDR2 sequences are KGHDR and SFDVKD. Trimming at V came to 3 bases and at J to 4 bases, leaving 4 bases not matched to a gene. There are 15 residues in the CDR3. The DNA of the CDR3 is TGTGCCACCAGTGATGCGGGACAGGCGTACAATGAGCAGTTCTTC. It is translated as CATSDAGQAYNEQFF.

CDR3 coding DNA: TGTGCCAGTTCGCGGGACTCCTACAATGAGCAGTTCTTC. As protein: CASSRDSYNEQFF. V usage is TRBV7-6 and J usage is TRBJ2-1; TRBD2 is a possible D gene (6 bases). Germline assignment: CDR1 SGHVS and CDR2 FNYEAQ. V lost 9 bases to trimming and J lost 0 bases, with 9 bases between them. The CDR3 covers 13 residues.